A selection of T cell receptor beta chains follows, all from one sample in a study of blood T cell repertoires in COVID-19. The method was immunoSEQ multiplex PCR; TCRdb's version includes in-frame clones alone and lacks a portion of them. The sample shows 350,000 to 450,000 clones, about 90% of them seen only once. Sequences were obtained from peripheral blood. These receptors were taken from a man aged 40-49 years with acute or convalescent COVID-19. CDR3s include the opening cysteine and the closing phenylalanine or tryptophan. The order of the fields is CDR3 protein, CDR3 DNA, D gene, V gene, J gene. The D gene is left open where the match is weak.

CDR3aa: CSAPSGVF
CDR3nt: TGCAGTGCGCCTAGCGGGGTTTTC
d_gene: TRBD2
v_gene: TRBV20-1
j_gene: TRBJ2-7

CDR3aa: CASSILLAGEQYF
CDR3nt: TGTGCCAGTAGTATTTTACTAGCGGGTGAGCAGTACTTC
d_gene: TRBD2
v_gene: TRBV19
j_gene: TRBJ2-7

CDR3aa: CASSTRVYNSPLHF
CDR3nt: TGTGCCAGCTCAACGCGGGTCTATAATTCACCCCTCCACTTT
d_gene: .
v_gene: TRBV3-1/TRBV3-2
j_gene: TRBJ1-6

CDR3aa: CASSPAYGNNEQFF
CDR3nt: TGTGCCAGCAGCCCCGCGTACGGGAACAATGAGCAGTTCTTC
d_gene: .
v_gene: TRBV27
j_gene: TRBJ2-1

CDR3aa: CASRGGGVANRGYGYTF
CDR3nt: TGTGCCAGCAGAGGGGGTGGTGTGGCCAATAGGGGCTATGGCTACACCTTC
d_gene: .
v_gene: TRBV28
j_gene: TRBJ1-2

CDR3aa: CASSLSLGGAYNEQFF
CDR3nt: TGTGCCAGCAGTTTATCTCTAGGGGGCGCGTACAATGAGCAGTTCTTC
d_gene: TRBD1
v_gene: TRBV27
j_gene: TRBJ2-1

CDR3aa: CASRGLTGSPLHF
CDR3nt: TGTGCCAGCAGGGGGTTAACAGGTTCACCCCTCCACTTT
d_gene: .
v_gene: TRBV27
j_gene: TRBJ1-6

CDR3aa: CASSPSPTGELFF
CDR3nt: TGTGCCAGCAGCCCCTCCCCCACCGGGGAGCTGTTTTTT
d_gene: .
v_gene: TRBV7-8
j_gene: TRBJ2-2

CDR3aa: CASSIGQGGGQPQHF
CDR3nt: TGTGCCAGTAGTATAGGGCAGGGAGGAGGACAGCCCCAGCATTTT
d_gene: .
v_gene: TRBV19
j_gene: TRBJ1-5

CDR3aa: CASSPTGANTGELFF
CDR3nt: TGTGCCAGCAGCCCGACAGGAGCGAACACCGGGGAGCTGTTTTTT
d_gene: .
v_gene: TRBV6-6
j_gene: TRBJ2-2

CDR3aa: CAISESPTSGGAWDTQYF
CDR3nt: TGTGCCATCAGTGAGTCCCCTACTAGCGGGGGGGCCTGGGATACGCAGTATTTT
d_gene: TRBD2
v_gene: TRBV10-3
j_gene: TRBJ2-3

CDR3aa: CAISSGVNTEAFF
CDR3nt: TGTGCCATCAGTTCCGGGGTTAACACTGAAGCTTTCTTT
d_gene: .
v_gene: TRBV10-3
j_gene: TRBJ1-1

CDR3aa: CASSSRTGALSYEQYF
CDR3nt: TGTGCCAGCAGTTCAAGGACAGGGGCCCTCTCCTACGAGCAGTACTTC
d_gene: TRBD1
v_gene: TRBV6-2/TRBV6-3
j_gene: TRBJ2-7